The clone carrying this T cell receptor (beta chain) was recorded many times. Its matching antigen is unknown. The CDR3 is 14 residues long. V gave up 4 bases and J gave up 3 bases; unmatched junction bases: 6. Looked up from germline, CDR1 is SGHDN and CDR2 is FVKESK. These data originate in a study of read filtering for tumor transcriptome and immune sequencing. Overall study: By R-ISS, stages I, II and III held 8, 16 and 7 patients. RNA-seq yielded only roughly 85 to 1,400 TCR reads, IR-seq about 4 to 10.27 million. Transcriptome libraries were built from DNase-treated RNA.

Molecular barcoded adaptors covering alpha/delta and beta/gamma chains were used on about 390 ng RNA. Each CDR3 protein is one row after TCRdb ran MiXCR on the reads. The table has under 35,000 distinct CDR3 sequences, less than 20% seen once. The study, taken as a whole, reports: About 81.9% of IR-seq clonotypes had one read, totaling approximately 3.3% of reads; RNA-seq: about 70% and 40%.

Sequenced sample: a population of CD138-negative cells sorted from bone marrow. The clonotype was recovered from a donor at least 40 years old with multiple myeloma. The chain joins TRBV14 to TRBJ2-7, with 7 bases lining up with TRBD1. CDR3 residues: CASSRYRGLYEQYF. The CDR3 DNA reads as TGTGCCAGCAGCCGATACAGGGGCCTCTACGAGCAGTACTTC. Full variable domain (missing parts from reference TRBV14 and TRBJ2-7): EAGVTQFPSHSVIEKGQTVTLRCDPISGHDNLYWYRRVMGKEIKFLLHFVKESKQDESGMPNNRFLAERTGGTYSTLKVQPAELEDSGVYFCASSRYRGLYEQYFGPGTRLTVT.